These T cell receptor beta chains were read from a single sample in a study of monozygotic twins with cystic fibrosis. Here immunoSEQ multiplex PCR was the method, and the copy in TCRdb shows in-frame clones only, minus some. Here the sample spans about 25,000 clones, approximately 90% being singletons. The sample comprised blood. Source of these receptors: a girl aged 2-10 years with cystic fibrosis. Each CDR3 is given with its conserved first and last residue. A D gene is named only where the DNA matches it firmly. Not every row has a clone size; where given, it reads once, few, many or a size class.

d_gene	v_gene	abundance	len	j_gene	CDR3nt	CDR3aa
TRBD2	TRBV5-1	NA	14	TRBJ2-5	TGCGCCAGCAGCCGGACTAGCGGGGTTGAGACCCAGTACTTC	CASSRTSGVETQYF
NA	TRBV4-3	NA	16	TRBJ2-5	TGCGCCAGCAGCCAAACCGGGACAGTGGGGGGAGAGACCCAGTACTTC	CASSQTGTVGGETQYF
TRBD1	TRBV7-9	NA	16	TRBJ1-4	TGTGCCAGCAGCTACGACCCGGGACAGGGGTATGAAAAACTGTTTTTT	CASSYDPGQGYEKLFF
NA	TRBV9	NA	15	TRBJ1-2	TGTGCCAGCAGCGTACAGCCGTCGGGGAACTATGGCTACACCTTC	CASSVQPSGNYGYTF
NA	TRBV21-1	NA	15	TRBJ2-7	TGTGCCAGCAGCAAATTGGCGGGGGGGCCACACGAGCAGTACTTC	CASSKLAGGPHEQYF
NA	TRBV5-8	NA	16	TRBJ1-2	TGTGCCAGCAGCTTGGATTCCGGGGGCAGGGGCTATGGCTACACCTTC	CASSLDSGGRGYGYTF
NA	TRBV14	once	12	TRBJ2-7	TGTGCCAGCAGCCAAGCAGGGTACGAGCAGTACTTC	CASSQAGYEQYF
TRBD2	TRBV5-4	NA	17	TRBJ2-3	TGTGCCAGCAGCTTCCCCTTTGGGGGACTAAAGATGGATACGCAGTATTTT	CASSFPFGGLKMDTQYF
NA	TRBV5-1	once	18	TRBJ2-2	TGCGCCAGCAGCGCCGGGACCCCCGGGCAGCCTAACACCGGGGAGCTGTTTTTT	CASSAGTPGQPNTGELFF
NA	TRBV4-2	NA	13	TRBJ2-3	TGTGCCAGCAGCCAAATAAGCACAGATACGCAGTATTTT	CASSQISTDTQYF
NA	TRBV19	NA	15	TRBJ2-6	TGTGCCAGTAGTTTAATTTATTCTGGGGCCAACGTCCTGACTTTC	CASSLIYSGANVLTF
TRBD2	TRBV6-1	NA	15	TRBJ2-5	TGTGCCAGCAGTGGTAGCGGGACAAGGTCAGAGACCCAGTACTTC	CASSGSGTRSETQYF
NA	TRBV29-1	once	16	TRBJ1-2	TGCAGCGTTGAGGAGGACGGAACCCTAGGAACTTATGGCTACACCTTC	CSVEEDGTLGTYGYTF
NA	TRBV4-2	NA	13	TRBJ1-4	TGTGCCAGCAGCCATGGTAACTCTGAAAAACTGTTTTTT	CASSHGNSEKLFF
TRBD1	TRBV4-2	NA	15	TRBJ1-2	TGTGCCAGCAGCCAAAAGGGACAGAATAACTATGGCTACACCTTC	CASSQKGQNNYGYTF
TRBD2	TRBV9	NA	18	TRBJ2-1	TGTGCCAGCAGCGTAGCTGCCGGGCTAGCGGGGAGTCTGGATGAGCAGTTCTTC	CASSVAAGLAGSLDEQFF
NA	TRBV11-3	NA	15	TRBJ2-7	TGTGCCAGCAGCCCCCAGGCGGGGCCATCCTACGAGCAGTACTTC	CASSPQAGPSYEQYF
NA	TRBV4-2	NA	16	TRBJ2-7	TGTGCCAGCAGCCAACGTCTCCCAGGCCTAGAGGGCGAGCAGTACTTC	CASSQRLPGLEGEQYF
NA	TRBV18	once	14	TRBJ1-2	TGTGCCAGCTCACCCTCCACAGTGAACTATGGCTACACCTTC	CASSPSTVNYGYTF
NA	TRBV4-2	NA	13	TRBJ2-7	TGTGCCAGCAGCTATGGACAGACGTACGAGCAGTACTTC	CASSYGQTYEQYF